The entry below describes one T cell receptor (beta chain). Its target is not known. Profiled with immunoSEQ multiplex PCR; TCRdb holds only in-frame clones, not every one. The sample lists tens of thousands of clones; 70% to 80% were seen once. This record comes from a study of vaccination effects on CD4 cells after COVID-19. The wider study: Each participant was administered two doses of either the BNT162b2 or the mRNA-1273 vaccine.

The study's findings and limits: Late after vaccination, infection- and vaccine-induced clones showed marked clonal contraction.

The length of the CDR3 is 13 residues. Germline V gene lookup returns CDR1 GTSNPN and CDR2 SVGIG (reference sequence). V was pared by 2 bases and J by 7 bases, with 6 bases of the junction left unmatched. A 10-day culture period preceded the isolation of CD4+ T cells. The source was CD4+ T cells from PBMCs cultured without peptide, collected before COVID-19 vaccination. This rearrangement joins TRBV30 to TRBJ1-2; TRBD1 aligns across 8 bases. This TCR was recovered from a human donor who received a COVID-19 vaccine. In DNA form, the CDR3 reads TGTGCCTGGAGTATCAGGGGGCCGAGTGGCTACACCTTC. It codes for CAWSIRGPSGYTF.